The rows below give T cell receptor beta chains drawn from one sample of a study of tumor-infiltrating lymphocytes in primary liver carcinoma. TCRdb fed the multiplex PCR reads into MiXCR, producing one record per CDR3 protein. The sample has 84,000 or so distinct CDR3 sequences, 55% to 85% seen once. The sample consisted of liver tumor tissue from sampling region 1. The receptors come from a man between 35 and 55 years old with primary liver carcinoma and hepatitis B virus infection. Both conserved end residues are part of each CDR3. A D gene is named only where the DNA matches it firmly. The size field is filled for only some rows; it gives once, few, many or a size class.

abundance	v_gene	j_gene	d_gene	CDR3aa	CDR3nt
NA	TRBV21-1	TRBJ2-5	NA	CASSKDPPSSQETQYF	TGTGCCAGCAGCAAAGACCCCCCTAGCTCACAAGAGACCCAGTACTTC
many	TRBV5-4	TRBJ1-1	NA	CASSLGQMNTEAFF	TGTGCCAGCAGCTTGGGACAGATGAACACTGAAGCTTTCTTT
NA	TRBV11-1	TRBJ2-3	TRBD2	CASSKGLEVSKDTQYF	TGTGCCAGCAGCAAGGGACTAGAGGTTAGCAAAGATACGCAATATTTT
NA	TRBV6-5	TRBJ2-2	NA	CVSICGDLVTGELFF	TGTGTCAGCATTTGCGGTGACCTTGTCACCGGGGAGCTGTTTTTT
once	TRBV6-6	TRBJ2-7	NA	CTSSPRTDRAYEQYF	TGTACCAGCAGTCCCCGTACAGACAGAGCCTACGAGCAGTACTTC
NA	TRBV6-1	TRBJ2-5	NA	CASSTVQETQHF	TGTGCCAGCTCCACGGTCCAGGAGACCCAGCACTTC
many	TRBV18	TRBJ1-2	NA	CASSPEGDGYGYTF	TGTGCCAGCTCACCTGAGGGTGATGGATATGGCTACACCTTC
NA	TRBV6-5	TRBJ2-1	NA	CTSSYGSWTYNEQFF	TGTACCAGCAGTTACGGGAGCTGGACCTACAATGAGCAGTTCTTC
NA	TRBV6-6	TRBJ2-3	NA	CASSPTDGGIDTQYF	TGTGCCAGCAGTCCCACTGACGGGGGCATAGACACGCAGTATTTT
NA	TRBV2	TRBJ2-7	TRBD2	CANSEGSSGFSYEQYF	TGTGCCAACAGTGAGGGTAGTAGCGGGTTCTCCTACGAGCAGTACTTC
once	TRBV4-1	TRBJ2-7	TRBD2	CVSSQERGGRYEQYF	TGTGTCAGCAGCCAAGAGAGGGGAGGGAGGTACGAGCAGTACTTC
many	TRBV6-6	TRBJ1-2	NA	CASSTPTYGYTF	TGTGCCAGCAGTACCCCCACCTATGGCTACACCTTC
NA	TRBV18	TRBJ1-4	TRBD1	CASSPRGRNEKLFF	TGTGCCAGCTCACCAAGGGGGCGGAATGAAAAACTGTTTTTT
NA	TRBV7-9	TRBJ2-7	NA	CASCLGYYSYEQYF	TGTGCCAGCTGCTTAGGGTACTATTCCTACGAGCAATACTTC
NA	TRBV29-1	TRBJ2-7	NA	CSVETSHKQYF	TGCAGCGTTGAAACCTCTCACAAGCAGTACTTC
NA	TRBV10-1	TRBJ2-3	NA	CASSNRERAQDTQYF	TGCGCCAGCAGTAATCGGGAGAGAGCCCAAGATACGCAGTATTTT
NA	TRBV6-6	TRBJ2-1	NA	CVSSSRASLRDNEQFF	TGTGTCAGCAGTTCCCGCGCTAGTTTGAGGGACAATGAGCAATTCTTC
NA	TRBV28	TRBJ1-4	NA	CACASGTSNEKLFF	TGTGCCTGCGCCTCGGGGACATCTAATGAAAAACTGTTTTTT
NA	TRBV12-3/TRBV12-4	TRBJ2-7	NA	CTSRYTTGSYEQYF	TGTACCAGCAGATATACGACAGGATCCTACGAGCAGTACTTC
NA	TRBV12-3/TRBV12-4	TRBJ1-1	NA	CANKQRGGSEAFF	TGTGCCAACAAACAGAGGGGGGGTTCTGAAGCTTTCTTT
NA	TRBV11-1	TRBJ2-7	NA	CASSYDRQFSDEQYF	TGTGCCAGCAGCTACGACAGACAGTTCTCCGACGAGCAGTACTTC
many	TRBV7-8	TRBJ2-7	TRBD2	CASSLESGSGYEQYF	TGTGCCAGCAGCTTAGAGAGCGGGAGCGGCTACGAGCAGTACTTC
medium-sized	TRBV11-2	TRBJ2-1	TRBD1	CASSVTGVYNEQFF	TGTGCCAGCAGCGTGACAGGGGTTTACAATGAGCAGTTCTTC
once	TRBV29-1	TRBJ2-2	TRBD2	CSDWLAGDGELFF	TGCAGCGATTGGCTAGCGGGAGACGGGGAGCTGTTTTTT
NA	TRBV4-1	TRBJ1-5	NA	CASSQGTTNQPQHF	TGCGCCAGCAGCCAAGGGACCACAAATCAGCCCCAGCATTTT
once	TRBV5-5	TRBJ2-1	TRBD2	CASNLTSGSKPPYNEQFF	TGCGCCAGCAACTTGACTAGCGGGAGTAAACCCCCCTACAATGAGCAGTTCTTC
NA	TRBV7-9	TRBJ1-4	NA	CASSIAQALNEKLFF	TGTGCTAGCAGCATAGCTCAGGCCCTAAATGAAAAACTGTTTTTT
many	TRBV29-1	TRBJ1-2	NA	CSVEVGDGAGYTF	TGCAGCGTTGAAGTCGGGGACGGGGCGGGCTACACCTTC
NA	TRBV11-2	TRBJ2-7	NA	CASGSIGDRRYEQYF	TGTGCCAGCGGCTCTATAGGGGACCGGAGGTACGAGCAGTACTTC
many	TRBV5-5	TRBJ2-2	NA	CASTTGATGELFF	TGTGCCAGCACCACCGGGGCAACCGGGGAGCTGTTTTTT
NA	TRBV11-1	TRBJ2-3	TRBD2	CASSLGTNTQTDTQYF	TGTGCCAGTAGCCTCGGGACTAACACACAGACAGATACGCAGTATTTT
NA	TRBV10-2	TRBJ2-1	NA	CASSLTTGSSYNERFF	TGCGCCAGCAGTCTCACCACTGGGAGCTCCTACAATGAGCGGTTCTTC
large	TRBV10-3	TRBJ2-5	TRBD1	CAIKGQGPQETQYF	TGTGCCATCAAGGGACAGGGACCCCAAGAGACCCAGTACTTC
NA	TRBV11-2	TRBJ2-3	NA	CAISLVNPESTQYF	TGTGCCATCAGCTTAGTTAATCCTGAGTCTACGCAGTATTTT
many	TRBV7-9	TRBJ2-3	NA	CASSLAGTTSTDTQYF	TGTGCCAGCAGCTTAGCGGGGACAACGAGCACAGATACGCAGTATTTT
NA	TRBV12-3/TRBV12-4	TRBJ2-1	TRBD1	CASSIDRGNEHFF	TGTGCCAGCAGCATTGACAGGGGTAATGAGCACTTCTTC
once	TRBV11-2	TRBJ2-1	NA	CARSSDIRLAMGEQSF	TGTGCCAGGAGCTCGGATATCAGGCTAGCCATGGGTGAGCAGTCCTTC
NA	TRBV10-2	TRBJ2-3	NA	CTSTQGFELAQCF	TGCACCAGCACCCAGGGATTCGAACTAGCCCAGTGTTTT
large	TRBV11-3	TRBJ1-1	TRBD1	CASSLAGGTEAFF	TGTGCCAGCAGCTTAGCAGGGGGGACTGAAGCTTTCTTT
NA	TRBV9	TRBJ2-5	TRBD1	CASSRPDREETQYF	TGTGCCAGCAGCCGTCCGGACAGGGAAGAGACCCAGTACTTC
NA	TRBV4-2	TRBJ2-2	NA	CASSQELGNTGELSF	TGTGCCAGCAGCCAAGAGCTGGGAAACACCGGGGAGTTGTCTTTT
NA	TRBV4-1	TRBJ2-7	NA	CASSPRLGGSYEQYF	TGTGCCAGCAGCCCTCGGTTAGGGGGCTCCTACGAGCAGTACTTC
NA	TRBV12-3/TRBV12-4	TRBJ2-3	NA	CASNLGSRSTQYF	TGTGCCAGCAATCTCGGATCCCGCTCTACGCAGTATTTT
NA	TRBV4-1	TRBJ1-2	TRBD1	CASSQELDGQGILRGHPF	TGCGCCAGCAGCCAAGAACTAGATGGACAGGGAATTCTCCGTGGCCACCCCTTC
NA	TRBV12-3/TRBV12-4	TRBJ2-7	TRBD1	CASSTDRGNEQYF	TGTGCCAGCAGCACAGACAGGGGTAACGAGCAGTACTTC
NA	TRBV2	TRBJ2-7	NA	CARPQGEGLEQYF	TGTGCCAGGCCTCAGGGAGAAGGACTCGAGCAGTACTTC
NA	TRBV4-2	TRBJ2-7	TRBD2	CASSQAITSATEQYF	TGTGCCAGCAGCCAAGCGATAACTAGCGCGACTGAGCAGTACTTC
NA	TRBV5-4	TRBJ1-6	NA	CASSFQGLGESPLHF	TGTGCCAGCAGCTTCCAGGGGTTGGGGGAATCACCCCTCCACTTT
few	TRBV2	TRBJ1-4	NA	CTSSLPNEKLFF	TGTACCAGCAGCCTTCCTAATGAAAAACTGTTTTTT
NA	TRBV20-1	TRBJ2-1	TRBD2	CSATSSGTSGINEQSF	TGCAGTGCTACCTCCTCCGGGACTAGCGGGATTAATGAGCAGTCCTTC
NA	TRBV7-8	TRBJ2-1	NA	CASSPFSGYPYSEQFF	TGTGCCAGCAGCCCGTTTAGCGGTTACCCCTACAGTGAGCAGTTCTTC
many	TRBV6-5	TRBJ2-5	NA	CASRASGIQETQYF	TGTGCCAGCAGGGCCTCAGGGATCCAAGAGACCCAGTACTTC
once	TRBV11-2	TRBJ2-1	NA	CASSLETASRRANEQFF	TGTGCCAGCAGCTTAGAGACTGCTAGCAGGAGGGCCAATGAGCAGTTTTTC
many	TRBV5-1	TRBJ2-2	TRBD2	CASSWGLAGAGELFF	TGCGCCAGCAGCTGGGGACTAGCGGGAGCCGGGGAGCTGTTTTTT